The TCR beta chain under discussion was sequenced for a study of graft-versus-host responses after intestinal transplantation. Looking at the study overall: Recipients were given multivisceral, liver-intestinal, or isolated intestinal transplants. Every recipient underwent anti-thymocyte globulin induction, then tacrolimus and steroids for two to three years. Study results and limitations: Individuals carrying graft-donor T cell macrochimerism showed high graft-versus-host to host-versus-graft clonal ratios in allografts. The marrow of recipients harbored GvH clones, and ileum or blood showed some of them first.

Trimming at V came to 7 bases and at J to 5 bases, leaving 4 bases not matched to a gene. Germline V gene sequence: CDR1 GTSNPN, CDR2 SVGIG (reference sequence). This CDR3 spans 11 amino acids. Concerning this clone itself: The antigen is undetermined.

Measured with immunoSEQ multiplex PCR; TCRdb has only the in-frame clones, and not every one. Counted here are some 110,000 clones, about 92% occurring once; the ten biggest clones make up 0.9% to 1.5%. The specimen comprised unstimulated CD8+ T cells sorted from spleen or lymph node cells, sampled before transplant. The J gene is TRBJ1-2, the V gene TRBV30; TRBD1 aligns across 7 bases. The TCR comes from a human donor who was the organ donor for an intestinal transplant. DNA for the CDR3: TGTGCCTACGGGGGACAGTATGGCTACACCTTC. Its protein product is CAYGGQYGYTF.